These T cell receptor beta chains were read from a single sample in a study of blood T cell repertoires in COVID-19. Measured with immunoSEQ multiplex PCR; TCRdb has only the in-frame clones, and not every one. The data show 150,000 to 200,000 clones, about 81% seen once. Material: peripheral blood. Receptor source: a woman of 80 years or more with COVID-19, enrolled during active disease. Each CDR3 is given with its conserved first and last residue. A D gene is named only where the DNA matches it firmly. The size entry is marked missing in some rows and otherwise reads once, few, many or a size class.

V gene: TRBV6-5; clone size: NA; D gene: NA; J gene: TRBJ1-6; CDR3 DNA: TGTGCCAGCAGCCCCGGACAGCGAGGCAATTCACCCCTCCACTTT; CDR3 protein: CASSPGQRGNSPLHF
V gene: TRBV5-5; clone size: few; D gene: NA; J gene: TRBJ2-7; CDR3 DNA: TGTGCCAGCAGCCAAGCAGGGGTATCGCGGTACGAGCAGTACTTC; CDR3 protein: CASSQAGVSRYEQYF
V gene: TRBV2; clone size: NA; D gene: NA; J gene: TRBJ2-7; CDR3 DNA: TGTGCCAGCAGTTCGAGGGCAGCGAAGCAGTACTTC; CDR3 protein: CASSSRAAKQYF
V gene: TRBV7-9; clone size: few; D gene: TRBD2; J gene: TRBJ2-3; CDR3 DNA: TGTGCCAGCAGCCGCCGGGAGGGAGTCACAGATACGCAGTATTTT; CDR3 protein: CASSRREGVTDTQYF
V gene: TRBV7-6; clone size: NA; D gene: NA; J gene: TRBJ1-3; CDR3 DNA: TGTGCCAGCAGCCAAGGGAGGGGGGCTGGAAACACCATATATTTT; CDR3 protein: CASSQGRGAGNTIYF
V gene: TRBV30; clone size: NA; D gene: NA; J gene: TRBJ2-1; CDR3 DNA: TGTGCCTCCCCGGGTAGCACCAATGAGCAGTTCTTC; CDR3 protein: CASPGSTNEQFF
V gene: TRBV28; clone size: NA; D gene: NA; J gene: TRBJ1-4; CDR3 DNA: TGTGCCAGCAGTTTATCCCTCTTAGCCGGAAAACTGTTTTTT; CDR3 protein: CASSLSLLAGKLFF
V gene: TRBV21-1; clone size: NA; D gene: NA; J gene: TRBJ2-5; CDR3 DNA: TGTGCCAGCAGCAAAGTAGGCAGGGGGCGTGAGACCCAGTACTTC; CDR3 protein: CASSKVGRGRETQYF
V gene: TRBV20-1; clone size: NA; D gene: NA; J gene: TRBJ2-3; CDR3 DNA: TGCAGTGCTAGTCAAACTCGAGGAGGAACAGATACGCAGTATTTT; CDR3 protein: CSASQTRGGTDTQYF
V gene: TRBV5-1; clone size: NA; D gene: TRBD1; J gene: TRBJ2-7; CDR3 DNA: TGCGCCAGCAGCTCAACAGGGGGTAGTGAGCAGTACTTC; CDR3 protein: CASSSTGGSEQYF
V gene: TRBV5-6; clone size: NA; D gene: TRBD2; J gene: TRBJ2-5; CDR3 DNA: TGTGCCAGCAGCTTGTATCTGGCTAGCGGTAAAGAGACCCAGTACTTC; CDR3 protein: CASSLYLASGKETQYF
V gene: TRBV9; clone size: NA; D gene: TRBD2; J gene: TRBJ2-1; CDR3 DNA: TGTGCCAGCAGCACTCGACTAGCGGAGTACAATGAGCAGTTCTTC; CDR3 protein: CASSTRLAEYNEQFF
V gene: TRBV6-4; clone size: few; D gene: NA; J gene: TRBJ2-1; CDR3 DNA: TGTGCCAGCAGTGACGGGGAGGGGGGCCTCAATGAGCAGTTCTTC; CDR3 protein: CASSDGEGGLNEQFF
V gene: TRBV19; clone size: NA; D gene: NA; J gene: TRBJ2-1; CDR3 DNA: TGTGCCAGTAGTATGCTGGCGCGGAACAATGAGCAGTTCTTC; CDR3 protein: CASSMLARNNEQFF